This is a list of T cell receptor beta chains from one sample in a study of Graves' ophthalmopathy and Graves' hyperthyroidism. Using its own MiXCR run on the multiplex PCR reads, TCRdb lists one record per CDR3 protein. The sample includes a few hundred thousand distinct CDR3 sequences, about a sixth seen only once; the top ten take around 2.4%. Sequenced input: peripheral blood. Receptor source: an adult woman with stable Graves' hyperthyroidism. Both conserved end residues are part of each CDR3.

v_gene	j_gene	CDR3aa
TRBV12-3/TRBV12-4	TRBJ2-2	CASSPGTSGTLDGELFF
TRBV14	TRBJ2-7	CASRTSGTYYEQYF
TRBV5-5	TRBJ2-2	CASSLYGTQNTGELFF
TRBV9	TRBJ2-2	CASSEPRTGGAIGELFF
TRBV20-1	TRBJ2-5	CSASGTIEKKTQYF
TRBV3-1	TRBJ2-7	CASSHRTTRLAGDSYEQYF
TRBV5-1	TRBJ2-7	CASSTHPTSVYEQYF
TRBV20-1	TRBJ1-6	CSARDLPGGSSYNSPLHF
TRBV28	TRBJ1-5	CASSLLDRLAVDQPQHF
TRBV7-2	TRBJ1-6	CASSLVQGTNSPLHF
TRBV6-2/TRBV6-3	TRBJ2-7	CASSYSLRRNHLKSYEQYF
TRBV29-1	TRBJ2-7	CSVRDRGRLEQYF
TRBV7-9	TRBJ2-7	CASSPWDRAWEQYF
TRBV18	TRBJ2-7	CASSPRSGGPSTEQYF
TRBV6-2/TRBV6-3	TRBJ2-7	CASRKTEQSLRLNEQYF
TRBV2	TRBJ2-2	CASRGTPAKGGELFF
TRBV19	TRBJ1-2	CASMGRHGYTF
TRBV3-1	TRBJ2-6	CASSIRSAGANVLTF
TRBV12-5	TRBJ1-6	CASGTGRDYNSPLHF
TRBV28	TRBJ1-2	CASSFSTGGLTGYTF
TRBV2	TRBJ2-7	CASSDETALLEQYF
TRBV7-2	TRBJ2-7	CASSFSGLSSYEQYF
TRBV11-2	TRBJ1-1	CASSHTRQGGGRSPEACF
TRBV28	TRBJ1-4	CASRTANEKLFF
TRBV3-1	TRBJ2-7	CASSSSGIRDEQYF
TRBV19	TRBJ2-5	CASSNGQGAVETQYF
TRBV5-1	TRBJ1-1	CASSYGTGGAFF
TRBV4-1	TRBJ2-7	CASSQHGTSYEQYF
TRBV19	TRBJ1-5	CASSTHREGQPQHF
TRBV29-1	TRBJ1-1	CSVRPRREAFF
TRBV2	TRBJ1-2	CASPGQTYGYTF
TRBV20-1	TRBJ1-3	CSARLAGRLRNTIYF
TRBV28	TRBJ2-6	CASSWVVSGANVLTF
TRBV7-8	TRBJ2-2	CASSGFGAGGTGELFF
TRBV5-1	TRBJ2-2	CASSSRLVDTGELFF
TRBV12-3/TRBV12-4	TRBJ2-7	CASSPGIGALDQYF
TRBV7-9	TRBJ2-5	CASSPGLAGGIGDWEETQYF
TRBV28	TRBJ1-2	CASSSLGTVYGYTF
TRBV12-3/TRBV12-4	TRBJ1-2	CASSQNRGGGLYGYTF
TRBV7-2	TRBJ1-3	CASSLDPRATIYF
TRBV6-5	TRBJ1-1	CASPPRILDLNTEAFF
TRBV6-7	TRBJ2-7	CARSGLRDRTYEQYF